The source of this T cell receptor (beta chain) is a study of blood T cell repertoires in COVID-19. The CDR3 has 16 residues. Deletions cut 5 bases from V and 5 bases from J, with 22 bases between. CDR1 and CDR2 from the germline V gene are SEHNR and FQNEAQ (reference sequence). TCRdb's table, derived via immunoSEQ multiplex PCR, lists solely in-frame clones and lacks some. The sample consists of roughly 180,000 clones, approximately 84% of them appearing once. This chain links TRBV7-9 with TRBJ2-7; a weak D match, TRBD1 (5 bases). Sequencing was carried out using peripheral blood. The sequence came from a woman in her fifties or sixties with COVID-19, enrolled during active disease. Here the CDR3 DNA reads TGTGCCAGCAGCCTGATTGACAAAATTCGGACACACGAGCAGTACTTC. It encodes CASSLIDKIRTHEQYF.